What follows are 12 T cell receptor beta chains derived from one specimen sequenced in a study of CD8 T cells in Susac syndrome. RNA was extracted with the RNeasy kit, and a quantity of about 0.45 to 1 ug was reverse transcribed using random hexamers. TCRdb reprocessed the immunoSEQ multiplex PCR reads via MiXCR and lists one record per CDR3 protein. The sample holds 110,000 to 150,000 distinct CDR3 sequences, under 97% seen once. The sequencing sample was made of CD4+ T cells from PBMCs. These receptors were taken from a human donor with Susac syndrome.

The CDR3 sequence is CASALSLTQETQYF. The CDR3 DNA follows: TGCGCCAGTGCCCTGAGTTTAACTCAAGAGACCCAGTACTTC. This chain connects TRBV5-1 to TRBJ2-5, with D hard to call. V dropped 8 bases and J dropped 2 bases, with 16 bases sitting between them. Germline V lookup: CDR1 SGHRS, CDR2 YFSETQ. The CDR3 runs 14 residues. Full variable domain (outside the CDR3, taken from reference TRBV5-1 and TRBJ2-5): KAGVTQTPRYLIKTRGQQVTLSCSPISGHRSVSWYQQTPGQGLQFLFEYFSETQRNKGNFPGRFSGRQFSNSRSEMNVSTLELGDSALYLCASALSLTQETQYFGPGTRLLVL.

This chain uses TRBV24-1 with TRBJ2-3; possible D gene TRBD1, 5 bases. The germline gives CDR1 KGHDR, CDR2 SFDVKD. V was pared by 1 base and J by 6 bases, with 10 bases between. This CDR3 is 14 amino acids long. The CDR3 sequence: CATSDFQGWDTQYF. The CDR3 DNA reads TGTGCCACCAGTGATTTCCAGGGTTGGGATACGCAGTATTTT.

The V gene is TRBV20-1, the J gene TRBJ1-4; no clear D. The CDR3 is 14 amino acids. The germline gives CDR1 DFQATT, CDR2 SNEGSKA (reference sequence). In DNA, the CDR3 is TGCAACACCGCCTTGGGTTCGGGCGTGGAAAAACTGTTTTTT. It codes for CNTALGSGVEKLFF.

The chain combines TRBV20-1 with TRBJ1-5; D is possibly TRBD1 (5 bases). The CDR3 covers 15 residues. Germline CDR1 DFQATT, CDR2 SNEGSKA (reference sequence). V gave up 6 bases and J gave up 4 bases, with 19 bases separating them. The CDR3 DNA is TGCAGTGCCCCACGTGCCGGGGGAGATAATCAGCCCCAGCATTTT. Its translation: CSAPRAGGDNQPQHF.

In DNA, the CDR3 is TGCGCCAGCAGTTCATCGCAAGGGGAGCTGTTTTTT. Translated: CASSSSQGELFF. The J gene is TRBJ2-2, the V gene TRBV23-1, with D uncertain. TRBV23-1 is an ORF for which the function is uncertain. V lost 5 bases and J lost 8, with 9 bases in between. The CDR3 length is 12 residues.

This clonotype was recorded once. The chain carries TRBV5-1 and TRBJ1-2, with 7 nucleotides matching TRBD1. V trimming: 2 bases; J trimming: 5 bases; junction bases outside the gene matches: 12. From germline, CDR1 is SGHRS and CDR2 YFSETQ. This CDR3 has 16 residues. The CDR3 DNA reads as TGCGCCAGCAGCTTAAACCCAAGAGACAGGGATTATGGCTACACCTTC. It codes for CASSLNPRDRDYGYTF. The whole variable domain, remainder taken from reference TRBV5-1 and TRBJ1-2, is KAGVTQTPRYLIKTRGQQVTLSCSPISGHRSVSWYQQTPGQGLQFLFEYFSETQRNKGNFPGRFSGRQFSNSRSEMNVSTLELGDSALYLCASSLNPRDRDYGYTFGSGTRLTVV.

The chain has TRBV12-3 or TRBV12-4 and TRBJ1-1; D is uncertain. V was pared by 4 bases and J by 1 base, with 7 bases between. There are 13 residues in the CDR3. CDR3 region: CASSSGKNTEAFF. The CDR3, as DNA: TGTGCCAGCAGTTCCGGGAAGAACACTGAAGCTTTCTTT.

This chain uses TRBV12-3 or TRBV12-4 with TRBJ1-1; 7 nucleotides align to TRBD1. The CDR3 sequence is 14 residues long. The junction had 10 bases not matched to a gene; V was cut back by 7 bases and J by 5 bases. The DNA of the CDR3 is TGTGCCAGCAAATTCCCGACAGGGAATACTGAAGCTTTCTTT. It encodes CASKFPTGNTEAFF.

This chain links TRBV5-4 with TRBJ2-1, with D possibly being TRBD2 (6 bases). V was cut by 0 bases and J by 9 bases, with 13 bases left in between. This CDR3 is built from 14 residues. CDR1 is SGHNT and CDR2 is YYREEE in the germline V gene (reference sequence). As DNA, the CDR3 is TGTGCCAGCAGCTTGGAACTAGCAATCGGTGAGCAGTTCTTC. This gives the protein CASSLELAIGEQFF.

The chain has TRBV6-5 and TRBJ2-7, with D possibly being TRBD1 or TRBD2 (6 bases each). The germline CDR1 and CDR2 sequences are MNHEY and SVGAGI. The length of the CDR3 is 15 residues. The germline V and J ends were trimmed by 5 bases and 5 bases, with 19 bases remaining between them. The CDR3 protein is CASSQNVGGHHEQYF. The DNA of the CDR3 is TGTGCCAGCAGTCAGAACGTGGGGGGCCACCACGAGCAGTACTTC.

The chain couples TRBV5-1 to TRBJ1-1; unclear D gene. The CDR3 covers 14 residues. Germline V CDR1 and CDR2: SGHRS, YFSETQ. V lost 6 bases to trimming and J lost 1 base, with 13 bases between them. CDR3 sequence: CASKKGHQNTEAFF. The CDR3 DNA is TGCGCCAGCAAAAAGGGTCACCAGAACACTGAAGCTTTCTTT.

This chain joins TRBV4-1 and TRBJ2-5; 10 positions match TRBD2. Trimming cost V 0 bases and J 2 bases; bases outside gene matches: 9. Germline V gene sequence: CDR1 MGHRA, CDR2 YSYEKL. The CDR3 runs to 18 residues. CDR3 region: CASSQDSFLAGEQETQYF. The DNA for the CDR3 is TGCGCCAGCAGCCAAGATTCTTTTCTAGCGGGGGAACAAGAGACCCAGTACTTC.